Included here is one T cell receptor beta chain sequence, with context. This specimen belongs to a study of blood T cell repertoires in COVID-19. CDR3 length equals 15 residues. Trimming took off 2 bases at V and 6 bases at J, with 13 bases between the two ends. Germline CDR1 and CDR2: SEHNR and FQNEAQ (reference sequence). Participants reported their clinical history, and cohort assignment relied on those reports. Donors in Cohort 3 counted as recovered after two negative PCRs, clearance, or symptom resolution. Sequenced by immunoSEQ multiplex PCR; TCRdb stores in-frame clones only, minus some. The data hold around 330,000 clones, with roughly nine tenths observed a single time.

The TCR originated in a man aged 55 to 70 who had recovered from COVID-19. J is TRBJ2-2 and V is TRBV7-9; D perhaps matches TRBD1 (5 bases). The source material was PBMCs or T cells enriched from blood (not recorded which). The CDR3 DNA follows: TGTGCCAGCAGCTTAAGGACACAACGTCCCGGGGAGCTGTTTTTT. Protein: CASSLRTQRPGELFF.